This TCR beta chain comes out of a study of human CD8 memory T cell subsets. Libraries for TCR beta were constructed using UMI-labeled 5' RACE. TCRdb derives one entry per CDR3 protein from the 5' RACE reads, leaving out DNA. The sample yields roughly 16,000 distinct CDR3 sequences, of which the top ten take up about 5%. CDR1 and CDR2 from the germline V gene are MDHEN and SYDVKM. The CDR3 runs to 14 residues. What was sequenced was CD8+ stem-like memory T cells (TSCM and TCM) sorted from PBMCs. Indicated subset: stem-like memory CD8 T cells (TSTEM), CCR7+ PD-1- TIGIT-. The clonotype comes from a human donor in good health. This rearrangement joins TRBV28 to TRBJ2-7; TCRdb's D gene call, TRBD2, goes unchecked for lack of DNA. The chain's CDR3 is CASRGLAGGDEQYF.